The rows below give T cell receptor beta chains drawn from one sample of a study of identical twins. MiXCR, applied by TCRdb to the 5' RACE reads, yields one record per CDR3 protein. The repertoire consists of approximately 260,000 distinct CDR3 sequences, with about 14% occurring once and the leading ten covering around 9%. Sequenced input: memory (CD45RO+) T cells sorted from blood. The source of these receptors is a woman between 18 and 29 years old in good health. The CDR3 runs from the conserved cysteine through the conserved F or W. D genes are given only for firm matches. The size entry is marked missing in some rows and otherwise reads once, few, many or a size class.

- TRBJ1-1 - TRBV4-3 13 TGCGCCAGCAGCCTAGGTAGTGGGACTGAAGCTTTCTTT CASSLGSGTEAFF
TRBD2 TRBJ2-3 few TRBV6-2/TRBV6-3 16 TGTGCCAGCAGTTACAGACTAGCGGGAATTTCAGATACGCAGTATTTT CASSYRLAGISDTQYF
TRBD2 TRBJ2-1 many TRBV5-1 14 TGCGCCAGCAGTTGGTTAGCGGGAGACAATGAGCAGTTCTTC CASSWLAGDNEQFF
- TRBJ2-1 many TRBV5-4 16 TGTGCCAGCAGCTTGGGAGGAGCGGGTGGCTACAATGAGCAGTTCTTC CASSLGGAGGYNEQFF
- TRBJ2-2 - TRBV9 13 TGTGCCAGCAGCGTAGGCCCCCAGGGGGAGCTGTTTTTT CASSVGPQGELFF
- TRBJ2-3 few TRBV3-1 13 TGTGCCAGCAGCCAAGTAAGGGCAGATACGCAGTATTTT CASSQVRADTQYF
TRBD2 TRBJ2-1 - TRBV25-1 17 TGTGCCAGCAGTGAATATACCCACCGCGGGAGTGTCAGTGAGCAGTTCTTC CASSEYTHRGSVSEQFF
- TRBJ2-5 few TRBV5-6 15 TGTGCCAGCAGCGGACGGGCAGGCAGACAAGAGACCCAGTACTTC CASSGRAGRQETQYF
TRBD2 TRBJ2-3 few TRBV20-1 14 TGCAGTCATTGGCGGGGGGGCAGGGGAGATACGCAGTATTTT CSHWRGGRGDTQYF
- TRBJ2-4 - TRBV18 15 TGTGCCAGCTCACCACTTCTGATAGCCAAAAACATTCAGTACTTC CASSPLLIAKNIQYF
- TRBJ2-2 - TRBV3-1 16 TGTGCCAGCAGCCCTCAAGCAGGGTTCAACACCGGGGAGCTGTTTTTT CASSPQAGFNTGELFF
- TRBJ2-7 few TRBV15 14 TGTGCCACCAGCAGTGGAAATAAAGGGGACGAGCAGTACTTC CATSSGNKGDEQYF
- TRBJ2-7 - TRBV12-3/TRBV12-4 15 TGTGCCAGCAGTTTAGAGGGACCGGTAGGGAACGAGCAGTACTTC CASSLEGPVGNEQYF
TRBD2 TRBJ2-4 few TRBV4-3 19 TGCGCCAGCAGCCTCCGACTAGCGGGAGGGATGAGGGCCAAAAACATTCAGTACTTC CASSLRLAGGMRAKNIQYF
- TRBJ1-5 few TRBV2 14 TGTGCCAGCAGTGTAGAAGGGTCCAATCAGCCCCAGCATTTT CASSVEGSNQPQHF
- TRBJ1-1 few TRBV27 12 TGTGCCAGCAGTTCGGGGGGAGCTGAAGCTTTCTTT CASSSGGAEAFF
- TRBJ1-5 - TRBV10-3 14 TGTGCCATCAGTGCGGACCTTAGCAATCAGCCCCAGCATTTT CAISADLSNQPQHF
- TRBJ2-1 - TRBV7-9 12 TGTGCCAGCAGCCCAGGGAGCGATGAGCAGTTCTTC CASSPGSDEQFF
- TRBJ1-5 - TRBV29-1 15 TGCAGCATTGGGGGTTCGAAGTTTAGCAATCAGCCCCAGCATTTT CSIGGSKFSNQPQHF
- TRBJ1-1 - TRBV5-6 16 TGTGCCAGCAGCTTGGGGACCCCTCCCAGGGGCGGTGAAGCTTTCTTT CASSLGTPPRGGEAFF
- TRBJ1-5 few TRBV2 13 TGTGCCAGCAGAGAGGATAGCAATCAGCCCCAGCATTTT CASREDSNQPQHF
- TRBJ2-3 few TRBV7-8 16 TGTGCCAGCAGCCTCCGATTTAGGGCGAGGACAGATACGCAGTATTTT CASSLRFRARTDTQYF
- TRBJ1-6 - TRBV7-8 14 TGTGCCACTACCGGGACGGGATATAATTCACCCCTCCACTTT CATTGTGYNSPLHF
TRBD1 TRBJ2-7 few TRBV6-1 15 TGTGCCAGCAGTCCGGGACAGGGGGTCACCTACGAGCAGTACTTC CASSPGQGVTYEQYF
TRBD2 TRBJ2-1 - TRBV10-3 14 TGTGCCATCAGTGGAGGAGGGAGGGCTAGCGACCAGTTCTTC CAISGGGRASDQFF
- TRBJ1-6 few TRBV5-6 12 TGTGCCAGCAGCTTGGCAACCTCACCCCTCCACTTT CASSLATSPLHF
TRBD2 TRBJ2-3 few TRBV20-1 13 TGCAGTGTTGCGGGGGGGCTCACAGATACGCAGTATTTT CSVAGGLTDTQYF
- TRBJ2-7 - TRBV5-6 12 TGTGCCAGCAGCTTGGCCCAGTACGAGCAGTACTTC CASSLAQYEQYF
TRBD2 TRBJ2-1 - TRBV6-6 13 TGTGCCAGCATTAGCGGGTCGCCGGATGAGCAGTTCTTC CASISGSPDEQFF
TRBD2 TRBJ2-5 few TRBV7-6 17 TGTGCCAGCAGCAATCACAGGACTAGCGGCCCGTCTGGAACCCAGTACTTC CASSNHRTSGPSGTQYF
- TRBJ2-7 many TRBV10-3 13 TGTGCCATCAGGAAACAGGGCTCCTACGAGCAGTACTTC CAIRKQGSYEQYF
TRBD1 TRBJ2-7 - TRBV29-1 13 TGCAGCGTTATTACAGGGGGAACATACGAGCAGTACTTC CSVITGGTYEQYF
TRBD1 TRBJ2-1 - TRBV4-3 14 TGCGCCAGCAGCCCTTCGGACAGGCATAATGAGCAGTTCTTC CASSPSDRHNEQFF
- TRBJ2-3 few TRBV9 14 TGTGCCAGCAGCATTCGACAGGGCACAGATACGCAGTATTTT CASSIRQGTDTQYF
- TRBJ2-3 many TRBV7-2 13 TGTGCCAGCAGCTACCGAGGGACAGATACGCAGTATTTT CASSYRGTDTQYF
- TRBJ1-4 - TRBV7-9 15 TGTGCCAGCAGCCTGCAGGGGATCCTTAATGAAAAACTGTTTTTT CASSLQGILNEKLFF
- TRBJ2-2 - TRBV3-1 12 TGTGCCAGCCGACTCCCATCCGGGGAGCTGTTTTTT CASRLPSGELFF
- TRBJ2-7 - TRBV20-1 13 TGCAGTGCTAGAGATCGGCCCAGATACGAGCAGTACTTC CSARDRPRYEQYF
- TRBJ1-1 few TRBV5-1 14 TGCGCCAGCAGCGGTACAGTAGGGGCGGACCGGGCTTTCTTT CASSGTVGADRAFF
- TRBJ2-1 many TRBV6-2/TRBV6-3 11 TGTGCCAGCGGGGATGGTCCTGAGCAGTTCTTC CASGDGPEQFF
TRBD1 TRBJ2-7 few TRBV11-1 15 TGTGCCAGCAGCCGCGACAGGGTACAGGGCTACGAGCAGTACTTC CASSRDRVQGYEQYF
- TRBJ1-3 many TRBV12-3/TRBV12-4 12 TGTGCCAGCAGTTTTCGGGGAAACACCATATATTTT CASSFRGNTIYF
- TRBJ2-1 few TRBV11-2 15 TGTGCCAGCAGCTTCCTCCTCATGTCTGGCAATGAGCAGTTCTTC CASSFLLMSGNEQFF
- TRBJ1-1 few TRBV4-3 14 TGCGCCAGCAGCCATAGAGGTTGGGACACTGAAGCTTTCTTT CASSHRGWDTEAFF
- TRBJ2-5 - TRBV7-6 16 TGTGCCAGCAGCTTAGGCAGCTGGAGGGTTCAAGAGACCCAGTACTTC CASSLGSWRVQETQYF
TRBD1 TRBJ1-5 - TRBV5-1 14 TGCGCCAGCAGCTGGGGGGACAGGGGTCAGCCCCAGCATTTT CASSWGDRGQPQHF
- TRBJ2-7 few TRBV20-1 12 TGCAGTGCGCAACGGACCGCCTACGAGCAGTACTTC CSAQRTAYEQYF
- TRBJ2-1 many TRBV5-1 15 TGCGCCAGCAGCTTGGAAGGGGCGTCCTACAATGAGCAGTTCTTC CASSLEGASYNEQFF
- TRBJ2-3 many TRBV27 12 TGTGCCAGCAGTGGAGTTTCTGGTACGCAGTATTTT CASSGVSGTQYF
- TRBJ2-7 many TRBV14 13 TGTGCCAGCAGCCCGACTAACCCCTACGAGCAGTACTTC CASSPTNPYEQYF
- TRBJ2-7 few TRBV7-6 14 TGTGCCAGCAGCTTAGCGATCGGCTCCTACGAGCAGTACTTC CASSLAIGSYEQYF
TRBD2 TRBJ2-7 - TRBV2 17 TGTGCCAGCAGTGGACTAGCGGCTACATCGCTCTCCTACGAGCAGTACTTC CASSGLAATSLSYEQYF
TRBD1 TRBJ2-7 - TRBV18 16 TGTGCCAGCTCACAATCCGGGGACAGAAGCTCCTACGAGCAGTACTTC CASSQSGDRSSYEQYF
- TRBJ2-5 many TRBV12-3/TRBV12-4 11 TGTGCCAGCAGTTCCTCAGAGACCCAGTACTTC CASSSSETQYF
TRBD1 TRBJ2-2 - TRBV7-7 17 TGTGCTAGCAGCCCTTTAATTGGGACAGGGAGGACCGGGGAGCTGTTTTTT CASSPLIGTGRTGELFF
- TRBJ1-1 few TRBV12-3/TRBV12-4 14 TGTGCCAGCAGTTCACGGGGACAACTCTCCGAAGCTTTCTTT CASSSRGQLSEAFF
- TRBJ2-7 - TRBV20-1 15 TGCAGTGCTAGAGATCGGAGACTCGACAACTACGAGCAGTACTTC CSARDRRLDNYEQYF